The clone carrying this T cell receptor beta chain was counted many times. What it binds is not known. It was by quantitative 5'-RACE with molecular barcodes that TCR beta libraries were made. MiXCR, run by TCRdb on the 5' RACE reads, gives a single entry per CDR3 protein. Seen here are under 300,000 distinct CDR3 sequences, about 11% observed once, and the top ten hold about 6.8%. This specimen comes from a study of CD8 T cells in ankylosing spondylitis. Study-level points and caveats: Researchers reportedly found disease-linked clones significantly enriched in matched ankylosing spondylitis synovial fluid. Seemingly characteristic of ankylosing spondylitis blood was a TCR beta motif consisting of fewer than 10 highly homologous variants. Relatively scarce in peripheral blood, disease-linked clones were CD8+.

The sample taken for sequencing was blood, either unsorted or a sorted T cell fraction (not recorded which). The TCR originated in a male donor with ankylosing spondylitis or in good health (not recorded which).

CDR3: CSVEVAGGSSYEQFF. The DNA of the CDR3 is TGCAGCGTTGAAGTTGCCGGCGGGAGTAGCTATGAGCAGTTCTTC. The chain has TRBV29-1 and TRBJ2-1; 7 bases agree with TRBD2. The CDR3 has 15 amino acids. Germline-derived CDR1 and CDR2 are SQVTM and ANQGSEA. The J segment lost 8 bases and the V segment lost 1 base, leaving 11 bases of the junction unmatched.